One and the same sample provided the 7 T cell receptor beta chains below, sequenced in a study of shared clonotypes between healthy human individuals. Profiled with immunoSEQ multiplex PCR; TCRdb holds only in-frame clones, not every one. This sample has just over 2,000,000 clones, with over 85% found just once. The naive CD8 population came from CD45RO-negative cells selected for CCR7, without terminally differentiated effector memory CD45RA+ cells. The sequencing input was naive CD8+ T cells sorted from blood. These TCRs come from a man between 18 and 35 years old in good health.

This clone was recorded once. This chain joins TRBV4-1 and TRBJ2-7, with D possibly being TRBD2 (5 bases). The CDR3 is 15 amino acids. Germline assignment: CDR1 MGHRA and CDR2 YSYEKL. V shed 0 bases and J shed 3 bases, with 12 bases lying between them. The CDR3 region has the DNA TGCGCCAGCAGCCAAGATGCGGGTCGGCTCTACGAGCAGTACTTC. Its translation is CASSQDAGRLYEQYF.

With respect to this clone: In the same sample, other DNA sequences code for this CDR3. The gene calls are TRBV27 and TRBJ2-7, with 7 bases aligning to TRBD1. The CDR3 runs 12 residues. The trim removed 6 bases at V and 5 bases at J, leaving 4 bases unmatched. Germline-derived CDR1 and CDR2 are MNHEY and SMNVEV (reference sequence). This chain's CDR3 is CASSLTGNEQYF. As DNA, the CDR3 is TGTGCCAGCAGCTTGACAGGGAACGAGCAGTACTTC.

The chain recombines TRBV5-4 with TRBJ2-3; TRBD1 matches 7 bases. The CDR3 covers 15 residues. V was clipped by 4 bases and J by 2 bases; unmatched bases: 7. Looked up from germline, CDR1 is SGHNT and CDR2 is YYREEE (reference sequence). The CDR3 DNA follows: TGTGCCAGCAGCCCTGGACAGGACCCCACAGATACGCAGTATTTT. Its translation is CASSPGQDPTDTQYF.

This sequence joins TRBV13 and TRBJ2-7; 9 bases fit TRBD2. The CDR3 has 15 residues. Unmatched junction bases numbered 5, after V lost 4 bases and J lost 1 base. CDR1 is PRHDT, CDR2 FYEKMQ, per germline (reference sequence). The CDR3 here is CASSSGLAPSYEQYF. The CDR3, as DNA: TGTGCCAGCAGCTCCGGACTAGCGCCGTCCTACGAGCAGTACTTC.

The V gene is TRBV14, the J gene TRBJ2-1; TRBD2 matches 16 bases. V shed 3 bases, J shed 6 bases, and the junction held 14 bases outside the gene matches. This CDR3 is built from 20 residues. Germline CDR1 and CDR2: SGHDN and FVKESK. Here the CDR3 reads CASSQRTGLAGGRAVNEQFF. The CDR3 coding sequence is TGTGCCAGCAGCCAGAGAACGGGACTAGCGGGAGGGCGTGCGGTCAATGAGCAGTTCTTC. The variable domain in full, completed from reference TRBV14 and TRBJ2-1, reads EAGVTQFPSHSVIEKGQTVTLRCDPISGHDNLYWYRRVMGKEIKFLLHFVKESKQDESGMPNNRFLAERTGGTYSTLKVQPAELEDSGVYFCASSQRTGLAGGRAVNEQFFGPGTRLTVL.

The sample holds one count of this clone. Other DNA sequences within the sample encode an identical CDR3. The gene calls are TRBV9 and TRBJ2-7; 9 bases agree with TRBD2. Germline V gene lookup returns CDR1 SGDLS and CDR2 YYNGEE. Trimming took 0 bases from V and 3 from J; bases not matched to a gene: 4. The CDR3 runs 15 residues. As DNA, the CDR3 is TGTGCCAGCAGCGTAGGCGGGGGGGTCGTCTACGAGCAGTACTTC. It translates to CASSVGGGVVYEQYF. Full variable domain (missing parts from reference TRBV9 and TRBJ2-7): DSGVTQTPKHLITATGQRVTLRCSPRSGDLSVYWYQQSLDQGLQFLIQYYNGEERAKGNILERFSAQQFPDLHSELNLSSLELGDSALYFCASSVGGGVVYEQYFGPGTRLTVT.

The rearrangement uses TRBV30 and TRBJ2-1; 11 bases match TRBD2. Germline V CDR1 and CDR2: GTSNPN, SVGIG (reference sequence). CDR3 length: 15 amino acids. J gave up 7 bases and V 4 bases, and 9 bases lay outside the gene matches. The CDR3 DNA sequence: TGTGCCTGGACCCTCCTAGCGGGGGGATGGAATGAGCAGTTCTTC. Protein: CAWTLLAGGWNEQFF.